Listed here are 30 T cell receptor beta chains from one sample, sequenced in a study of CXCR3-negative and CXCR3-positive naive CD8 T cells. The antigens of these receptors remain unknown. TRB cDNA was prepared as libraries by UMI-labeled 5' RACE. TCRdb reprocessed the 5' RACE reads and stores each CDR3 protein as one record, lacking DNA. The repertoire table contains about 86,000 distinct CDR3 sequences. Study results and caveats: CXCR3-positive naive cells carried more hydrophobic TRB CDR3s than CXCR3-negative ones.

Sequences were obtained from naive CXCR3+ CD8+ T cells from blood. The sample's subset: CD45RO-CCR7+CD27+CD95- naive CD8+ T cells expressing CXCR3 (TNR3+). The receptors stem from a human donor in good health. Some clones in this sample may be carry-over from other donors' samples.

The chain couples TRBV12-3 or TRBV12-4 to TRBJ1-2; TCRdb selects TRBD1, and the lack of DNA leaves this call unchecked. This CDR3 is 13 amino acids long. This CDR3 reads CASSFLTGAGYTF.

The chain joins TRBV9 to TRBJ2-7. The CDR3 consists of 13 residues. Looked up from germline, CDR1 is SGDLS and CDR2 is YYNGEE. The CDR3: CASSVEVGTEQYF. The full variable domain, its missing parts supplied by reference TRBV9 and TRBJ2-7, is DSGVTQTPKHLITATGQRVTLRCSPRSGDLSVYWYQQSLDQGLQFLIQYYNGEERAKGNILERFSAQQFPDLHSELNLSSLELGDSALYFCASSVEVGTEQYFGPGTRLTVT.

The CDR3 spells CSVPPVSMNTEALF. J is TRBJ1-1 and V is TRBV29-1. Germline V CDR1 and CDR2: SQVTM, ANQGSEA. CDR3 length: 14 amino acids.

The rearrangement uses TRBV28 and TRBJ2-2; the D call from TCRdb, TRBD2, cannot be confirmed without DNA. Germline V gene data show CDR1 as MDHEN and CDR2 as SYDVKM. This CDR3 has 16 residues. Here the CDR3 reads CASSGLAGHNTGELFF.

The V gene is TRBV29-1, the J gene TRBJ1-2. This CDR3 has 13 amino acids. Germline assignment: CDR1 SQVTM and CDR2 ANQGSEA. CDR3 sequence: CSALDGGRYGYTF.

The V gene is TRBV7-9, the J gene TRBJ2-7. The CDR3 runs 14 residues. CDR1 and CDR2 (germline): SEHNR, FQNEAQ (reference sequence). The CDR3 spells CASSTPTSPYEQYF.

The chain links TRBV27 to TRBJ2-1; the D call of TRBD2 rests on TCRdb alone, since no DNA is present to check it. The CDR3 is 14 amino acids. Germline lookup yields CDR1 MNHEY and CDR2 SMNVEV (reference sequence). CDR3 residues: CASSLAPSGQQQFF.

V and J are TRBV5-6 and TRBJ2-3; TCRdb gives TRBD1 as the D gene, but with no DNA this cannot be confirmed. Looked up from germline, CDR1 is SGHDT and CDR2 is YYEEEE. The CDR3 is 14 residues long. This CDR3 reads CASSEDRGADTQYF.

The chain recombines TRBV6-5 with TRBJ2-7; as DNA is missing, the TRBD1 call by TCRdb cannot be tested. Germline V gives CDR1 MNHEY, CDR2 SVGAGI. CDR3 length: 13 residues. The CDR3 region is CASSSGQGYEQYF.

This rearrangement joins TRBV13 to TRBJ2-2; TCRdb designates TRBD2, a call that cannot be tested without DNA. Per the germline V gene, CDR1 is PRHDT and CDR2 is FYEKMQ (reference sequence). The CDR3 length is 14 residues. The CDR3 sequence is CASSLVMEAGELFF.

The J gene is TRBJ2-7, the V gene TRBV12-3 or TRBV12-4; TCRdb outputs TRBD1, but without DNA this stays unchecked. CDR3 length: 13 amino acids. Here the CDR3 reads CASSTLGVNEQYF.

The CDR3 loop reads CASSLDYTYEQYF. The rearrangement links TRBV7-6 to TRBJ2-7. The length of the CDR3 is 13 residues. Germline values: CDR1 SGHVS, CDR2 FNYEAQ.

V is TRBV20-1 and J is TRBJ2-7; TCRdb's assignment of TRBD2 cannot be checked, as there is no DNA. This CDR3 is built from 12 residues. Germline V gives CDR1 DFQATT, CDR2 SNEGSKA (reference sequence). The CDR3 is CSGASGGYEQYF.

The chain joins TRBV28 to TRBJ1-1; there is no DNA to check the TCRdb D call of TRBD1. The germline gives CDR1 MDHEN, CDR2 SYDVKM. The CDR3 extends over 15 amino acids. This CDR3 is CASSLTGGENTEAFF.

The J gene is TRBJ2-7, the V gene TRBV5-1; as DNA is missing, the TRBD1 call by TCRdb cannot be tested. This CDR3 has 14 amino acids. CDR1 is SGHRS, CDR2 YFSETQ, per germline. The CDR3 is CASRTGTEVVEQYF.

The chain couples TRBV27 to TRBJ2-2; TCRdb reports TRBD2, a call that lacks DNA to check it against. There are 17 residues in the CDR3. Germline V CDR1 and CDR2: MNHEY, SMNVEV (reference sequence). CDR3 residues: CASNLLAGGLSTGELFF.

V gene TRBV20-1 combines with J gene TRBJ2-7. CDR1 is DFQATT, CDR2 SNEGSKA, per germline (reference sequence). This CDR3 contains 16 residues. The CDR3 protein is CSARDPTRSFYYEQYF.

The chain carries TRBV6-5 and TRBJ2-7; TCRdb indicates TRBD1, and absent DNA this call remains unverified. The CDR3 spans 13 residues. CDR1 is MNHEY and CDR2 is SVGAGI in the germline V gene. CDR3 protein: CASSWTGGGEQYF.

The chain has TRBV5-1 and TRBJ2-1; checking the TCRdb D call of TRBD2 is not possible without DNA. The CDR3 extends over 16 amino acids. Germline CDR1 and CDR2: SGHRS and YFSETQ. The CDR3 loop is CASSPAPGGPINEQFF.

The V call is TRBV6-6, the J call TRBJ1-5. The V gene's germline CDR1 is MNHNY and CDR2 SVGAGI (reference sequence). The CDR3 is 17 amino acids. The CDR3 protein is CASSYVVRLNEDQPQHF.

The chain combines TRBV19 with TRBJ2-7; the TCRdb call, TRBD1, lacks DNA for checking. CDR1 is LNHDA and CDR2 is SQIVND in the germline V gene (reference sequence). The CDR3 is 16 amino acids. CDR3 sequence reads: CASSPALGSAPYEQYF.

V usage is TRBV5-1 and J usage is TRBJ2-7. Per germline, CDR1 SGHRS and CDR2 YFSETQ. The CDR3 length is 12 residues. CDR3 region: CASSPVGYEQYF.

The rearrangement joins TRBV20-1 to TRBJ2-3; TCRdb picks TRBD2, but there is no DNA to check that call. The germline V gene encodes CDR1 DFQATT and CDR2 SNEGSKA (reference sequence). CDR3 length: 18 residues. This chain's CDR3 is CSARDPDSQTSVTDTQYF.

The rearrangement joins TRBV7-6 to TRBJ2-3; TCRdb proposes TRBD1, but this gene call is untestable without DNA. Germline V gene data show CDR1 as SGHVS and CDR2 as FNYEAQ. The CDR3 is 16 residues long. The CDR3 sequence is CASSPNSGGATDTPYF. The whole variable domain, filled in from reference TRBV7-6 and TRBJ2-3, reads GAGVSQSPRYKVTKRGQDVALRCDPISGHVSLYWYRQALGQGPEFLTYFNYEAQQDKSGLPNDRFSAERPEGSISTLTIQRTEQRDSAMYRCASSPNSGGATDTPYFGPGTRLTVL.

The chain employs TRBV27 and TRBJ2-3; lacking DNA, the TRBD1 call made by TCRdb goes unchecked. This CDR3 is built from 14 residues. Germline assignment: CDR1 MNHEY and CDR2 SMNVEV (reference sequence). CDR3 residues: CASSLRAGATQQYF.

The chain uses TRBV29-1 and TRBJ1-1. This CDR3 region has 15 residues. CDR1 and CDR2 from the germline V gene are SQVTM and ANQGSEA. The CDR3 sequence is CSVEVSDPMNTEAFF.

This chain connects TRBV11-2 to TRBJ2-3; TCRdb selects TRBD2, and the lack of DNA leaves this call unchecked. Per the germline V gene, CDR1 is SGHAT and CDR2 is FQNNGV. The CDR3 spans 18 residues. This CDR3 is CASSLVRGGGGNTDTQYF.

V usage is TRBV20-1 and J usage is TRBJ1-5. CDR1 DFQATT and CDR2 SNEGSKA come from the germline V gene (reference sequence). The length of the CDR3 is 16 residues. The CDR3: CSAKESVPWSNQPQHF.

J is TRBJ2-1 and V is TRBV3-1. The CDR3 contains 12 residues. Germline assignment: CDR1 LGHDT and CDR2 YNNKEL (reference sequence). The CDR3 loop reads CASSGISNEQFF.

This CDR3 is CASSYIADTQYF. The V call is TRBV11-2, the J call TRBJ2-3. CDR1 SGHAT and CDR2 FQNNGV come from the germline V gene. The CDR3 runs to 12 residues.